The following is a T cell receptor (beta chain) sequence with its context. The assay was immunoSEQ multiplex PCR, and TCRdb's table has in-frame clones only and misses some. Among approximately 640,000 clones listed, roughly 87% were seen once. This specimen comes from a study of shared clonotypes between healthy human individuals. Study as a whole: Each donor's CD8 memory used one plate, CD8 naive two, each CD4 subset three.

The CDR3 has 16 residues. V was pared by 4 bases and J by 1 base, with 7 bases of the junction left unmatched. The germline CDR1 and CDR2 sequences are SGDLS and YYNGEE. This receptor was taken from a man between 18 and 35 years old in good health. Some clones in this sample may be carry-over from other donors' samples. This chain uses TRBV9 with TRBJ1-5, with 8 nucleotides matching TRBD1. Input material: memory CD8+ T cells from PBMCs. The sample's subset: CD45RO+ cells pooled with CCR7-negative TemRA cells. The CDR3 spells CASSPGQGSSNQPQHF. DNA of the CDR3: TGTGCCAGCAGCCCAGGACAGGGATCGAGCAATCAGCCCCAGCATTTT.